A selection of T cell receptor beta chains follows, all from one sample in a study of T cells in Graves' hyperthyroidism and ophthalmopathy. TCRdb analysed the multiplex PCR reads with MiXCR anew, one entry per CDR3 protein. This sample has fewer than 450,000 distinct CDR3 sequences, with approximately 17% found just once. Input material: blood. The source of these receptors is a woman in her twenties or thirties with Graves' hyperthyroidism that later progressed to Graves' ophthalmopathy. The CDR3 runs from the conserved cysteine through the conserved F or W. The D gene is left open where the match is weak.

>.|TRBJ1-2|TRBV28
CASREGAYGYTF
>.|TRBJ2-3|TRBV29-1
CSVEGLEDTQYF
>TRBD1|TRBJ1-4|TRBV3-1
CASSQGLGQGGEKLFF
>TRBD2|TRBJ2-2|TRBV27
CASSVIAGTGELSF
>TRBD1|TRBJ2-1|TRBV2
CASRQDRASSYNEQFF
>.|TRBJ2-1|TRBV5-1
CASSLDFNGGNEQFF
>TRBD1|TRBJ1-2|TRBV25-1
CASSSDRVYGYTF
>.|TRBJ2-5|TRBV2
CASNNDGEETQYF
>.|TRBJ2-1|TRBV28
CASRAWGLNEQFF
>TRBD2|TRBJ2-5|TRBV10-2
CASSESERGGETQYF
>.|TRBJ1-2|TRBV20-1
CSASTIYRVGYTF
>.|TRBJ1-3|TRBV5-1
CASSDPRTGSTIYF
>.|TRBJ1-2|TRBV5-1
CASSSDTGGLYGYTF
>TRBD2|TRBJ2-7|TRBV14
CASTLAGAHEQYF
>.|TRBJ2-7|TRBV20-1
CSARDDGTGSYEQYF
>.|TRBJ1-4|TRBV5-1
CASSWTGGVSEKLFF
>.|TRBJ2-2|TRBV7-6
CASRPTGTGELFF
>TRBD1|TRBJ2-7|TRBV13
CASSFGQEALEQYF
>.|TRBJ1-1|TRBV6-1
CASRYDTGYSEAFF
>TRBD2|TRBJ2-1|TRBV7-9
CASSLAGLAGGPADEQFF
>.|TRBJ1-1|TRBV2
CASSEMTVPQGIF
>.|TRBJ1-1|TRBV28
CASSFGGKAFF
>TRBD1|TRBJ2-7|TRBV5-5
CASSLAPGQGAYEQYF
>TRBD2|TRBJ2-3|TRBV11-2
CASSSVSGETTDTQYF
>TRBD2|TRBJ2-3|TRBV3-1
CASSQTSGGDTQYF
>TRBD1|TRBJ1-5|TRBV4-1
CASSQWVGTGNQPQHF
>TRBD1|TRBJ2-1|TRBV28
CASSPAGTGGYNEQFF